This T cell receptor beta chain was recorded in a study of sequential checkpoint blockade in melanoma. The V and J ends lost 3 bases and 0 bases, in that order; junction bases with no gene match: 5. The CDR3 loop spans 15 amino acids. Germline CDR1 is SGHVS and CDR2 is FQNEAQ. This sample's treatment: randomized to nivolumab then ipilimumab (arm A) or the reverse (arm B). Patients had received no earlier DNA-damaging chemotherapy. From thawed PBMCs, live CD3+CD8+ cells negative for CD19 and CD56 were sorted. Some clones are missing from TCRdb's copy, which holds only in-frame ones; the method was immunoSEQ multiplex PCR. The sample records fewer than 35,000 clones, 86% being singletons.

The genes are TRBV7-8 and TRBJ2-7, with 7 positions matching TRBD1. The clonotype originates from a human donor with melanoma. Material: CD8+ T cells sorted from blood (inferred from file names), obtained from a patient given nivolumab and ipilimumab in sequence. CDR3 sequence: CASSFSGQISYEQYF. CDR3 sequence (DNA): TGTGCCAGCAGCTTCTCGGGACAGATCTCCTACGAGCAGTACTTC.